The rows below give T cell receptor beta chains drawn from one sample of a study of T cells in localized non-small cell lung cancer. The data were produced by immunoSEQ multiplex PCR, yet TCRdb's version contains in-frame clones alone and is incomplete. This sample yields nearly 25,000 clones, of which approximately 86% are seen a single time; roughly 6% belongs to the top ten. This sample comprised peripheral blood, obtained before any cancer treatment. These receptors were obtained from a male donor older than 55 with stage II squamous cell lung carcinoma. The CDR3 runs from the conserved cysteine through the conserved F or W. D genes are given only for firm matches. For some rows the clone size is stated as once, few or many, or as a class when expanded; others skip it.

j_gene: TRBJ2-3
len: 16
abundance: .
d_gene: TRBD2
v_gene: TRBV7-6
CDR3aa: CASSITSGGAADTQYF
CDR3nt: TGTGCCAGCAGCATAACTAGCGGGGGGGCCGCAGATACGCAGTATTTT

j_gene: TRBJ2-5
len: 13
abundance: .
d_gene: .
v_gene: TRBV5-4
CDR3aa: CASSRDYQETQYF
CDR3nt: TGTGCCAGCAGCAGGGACTACCAAGAGACCCAGTACTTC

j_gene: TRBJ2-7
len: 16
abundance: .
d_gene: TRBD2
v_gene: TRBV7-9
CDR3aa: CASSFWTSGRGGEQYF
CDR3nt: TGTGCCAGCAGCTTCTGGACTAGCGGGAGAGGCGGCGAGCAGTACTTC

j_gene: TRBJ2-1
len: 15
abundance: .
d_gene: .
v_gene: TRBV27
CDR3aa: CASSRGASSYNEQFF
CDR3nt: TGTGCCAGCTCACGGGGGGCGAGCTCCTACAATGAGCAGTTCTTC

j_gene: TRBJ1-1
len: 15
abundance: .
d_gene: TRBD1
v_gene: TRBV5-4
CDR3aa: CASSQGTDKDTEAFF
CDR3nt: TGTGCCAGCAGCCAGGGGACAGACAAGGACACTGAAGCTTTCTTT

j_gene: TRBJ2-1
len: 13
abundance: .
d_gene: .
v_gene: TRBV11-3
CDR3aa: CASSLDRWSEQFF
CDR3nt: TGTGCCAGCAGCTTAGATAGGTGGAGTGAGCAGTTCTTC

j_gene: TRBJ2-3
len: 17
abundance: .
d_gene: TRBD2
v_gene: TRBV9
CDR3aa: CASSVLAGGTSTDTQYF
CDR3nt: TGTGCCAGCAGCGTACTCGCGGGAGGGACTAGCACAGATACGCAGTATTTT

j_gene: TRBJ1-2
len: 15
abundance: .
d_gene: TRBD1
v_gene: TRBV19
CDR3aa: CASTPGQSDRNGYTF
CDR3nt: TGTGCCAGTACCCCGGGACAGAGCGACAGAAATGGCTACACCTTC

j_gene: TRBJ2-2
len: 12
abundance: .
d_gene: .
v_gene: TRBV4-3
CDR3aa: CASSLGAGELFF
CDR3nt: TGCGCCAGCAGCCTGGGGGCCGGGGAGCTGTTTTTT

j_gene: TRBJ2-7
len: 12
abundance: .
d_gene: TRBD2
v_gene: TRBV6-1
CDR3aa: CASTAGGYEQYF
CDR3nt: TGTGCCAGCACGGCGGGAGGCTACGAGCAGTACTTC

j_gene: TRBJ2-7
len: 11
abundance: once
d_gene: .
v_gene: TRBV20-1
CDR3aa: CSARTAYEQYF
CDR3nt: TGCAGTGCTAGGACGGCCTACGAGCAGTACTTC

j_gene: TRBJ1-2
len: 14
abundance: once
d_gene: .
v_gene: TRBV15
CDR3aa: CATSRGGSNYGYTF
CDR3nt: TGTGCCACCAGCAGAGGAGGTTCTAACTATGGCTACACCTTC

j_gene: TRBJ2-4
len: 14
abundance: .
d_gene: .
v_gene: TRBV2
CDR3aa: CASSEETAKNIQYF
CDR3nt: TGTGCCAGCAGTGAAGAGACTGCCAAAAACATTCAGTACTTC

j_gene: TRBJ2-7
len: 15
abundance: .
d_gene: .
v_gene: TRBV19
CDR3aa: CASSEVAGTYYEQYF
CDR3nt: TGTGCCAGTAGTGAAGTCGCCGGGACGTACTACGAGCAGTACTTC

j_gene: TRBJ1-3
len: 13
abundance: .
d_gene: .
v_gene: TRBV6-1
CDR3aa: CASSEVGGNTIYF
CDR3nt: TGTGCCAGCAGTGAAGTTGGTGGAAACACCATATATTTT

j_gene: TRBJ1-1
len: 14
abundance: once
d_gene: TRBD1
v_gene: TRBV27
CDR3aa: CASSSLGGQTEAFF
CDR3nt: TGTGCCAGCAGTTCTCTAGGGGGCCAAACTGAAGCTTTCTTT

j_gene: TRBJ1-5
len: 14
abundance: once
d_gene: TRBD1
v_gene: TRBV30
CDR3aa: CAWGTVQSNQPQHF
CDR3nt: TGTGCCTGGGGGACAGTCCAAAGCAATCAGCCCCAGCATTTT